Listed here are 25 T cell receptor beta chains from one sample, sequenced in a study of T cell changes during pregnancy in multiple sclerosis. Generated by immunoSEQ multiplex PCR, the TCRdb table keeps only in-frame clones and is missing some. This table holds about 69,000 clones, roughly 93% found once. The sequences come from peripheral blood, collected in the third trimester of pregnancy. These TCRs come from a female donor with multiple sclerosis, enrolled in a pregnancy study.

The chain employs TRBV7-8 and TRBJ1-1; perhaps TRBD1 as D (6 bases). CDR1 and CDR2 (germline): SGHVS, FQNEAQ. The CDR3 is 15 amino acids. V lost 5 bases, J lost 5 bases, and 18 bases lay in between. The CDR3 is CASSEGGHPWTEAFF. As DNA, the CDR3 is TGTGCCAGCAGCGAGGGGGGGCATCCGTGGACTGAAGCTTTCTTT.

This rearrangement joins TRBV7-5 to TRBJ2-7; the table's D call, TRBD2, was not checked against the DNA. TRBV7-5 is a pseudogene segment. This CDR3 region has 17 residues. CDR3 DNA sequence: TGTGCCAGAAGCTTAAGGACTGGACGCCGCATCTCCTACGAGCAGTACTTC. It yields the protein CARSLRTGRRISYEQYF.

The chain combines TRBV6-5 with TRBJ1-6; D possibly corresponds to TRBD1 (6 bases). Trimming left V 7 bases short and J 10 bases short, with 20 bases between. Germline CDR1 is MNHEY and CDR2 is SVGAGI. The CDR3 spans 15 residues. The CDR3 loop is CASTISPGESSPLHF. The CDR3 DNA is TGTGCCAGCACCATATCCCCAGGGGAGAGCTCACCCCTCCACTTT.

The chain combines TRBV5-6 with TRBJ2-7; tentative D call: TRBD1 (5 bases). Germline V gene sequence: CDR1 SGHDT, CDR2 YYEEEE. The length of the CDR3 is 15 residues. The V end lost 0 bases, the J end lost 4 bases, and 14 bases lay between the germline ends. The CDR3 loop is CASSLAGGGQYEQYF. The DNA for the CDR3 is TGTGCCAGCAGCTTGGCGGGTGGCGGACAATACGAGCAGTACTTC.

This chain joins TRBV7-9 and TRBJ2-1, with D maybe TRBD2 (5 bases). The CDR3 extends over 17 amino acids. Per the germline V gene, CDR1 is SEHNR and CDR2 is FQNEAQ (reference sequence). V lost 0 bases and J 0 bases, leaving 12 bases between the germline ends. The CDR3 loop reads CASSLANFRDSYNEQFF. As DNA, the CDR3 is TGTGCCAGCAGCTTAGCGAATTTCCGGGACTCCTACAATGAGCAGTTCTTC.

The chain is built from TRBV5-4 and TRBJ1-1, with unresolved D. This CDR3 has 13 residues. Germline V gives CDR1 SGHNT, CDR2 YYREEE (reference sequence). The V and J ends lost 4 bases and 5 bases respectively, with 12 bases between them. The CDR3 coding sequence is TGTGCCAGCAGCCCTTATCTCGGTACTGAAGCTTTCTTT. This sequence encodes CASSPYLGTEAFF. The variable domain in full, completed from reference TRBV5-4 and TRBJ1-1, reads ETGVTQSPTHLIKTRGQQVTLRCSSQSGHNTVSWYQQALGQGPQFIFQYYREEENGRGNFPPRFSGLQFPNYSSELNVNALELDDSALYLCASSPYLGTEAFFGQGTRLTVV.

The CDR3 bases are TGTGCCAGCAGCTTAATTCCCCTAGGACAGGTTTTTGGTGGCTACACCTTC. Translated, it gives CASSLIPLGQVFGGYTF. The rearrangement links TRBV13 to TRBJ1-2; the match to TRBD1 covers 7 bases. CDR3 size: 17 residues. Germline CDR1 and CDR2: PRHDT and FYEKMQ (reference sequence). Losses at the gene ends were 2 bases for V and 7 bases for J; bases not matched to a gene: 16.

The chain is built from TRBV6-1 and TRBJ1-5; D uncertain. Germline assignment: CDR1 MNHNS and CDR2 SASEGT. Trimming took off 2 bases at V and 5 bases at J, with 7 bases between the two ends. The CDR3 consists of 13 residues. The DNA of the CDR3 is TGTGCCAGCAGTGAAATTAGAGATCAGCCCCAGCATTTT. Protein sequence: CASSEIRDQPQHF.

The rearrangement joins TRBV28 to TRBJ1-2; D gene uncertain. The CDR3 length is 17 residues. In germline, CDR1 is MDHEN, CDR2 SYDVKM. The ends were cut back, 6 bases at V and 2 bases at J, with 22 bases in the middle. CDR3 in amino acids: CASSSPGEGGLNYGYTF. The DNA for the CDR3 is TGTGCCAGCAGCTCCCCCGGGGAGGGAGGATTAAACTATGGCTACACCTTC.

This sequence joins TRBV6-5 and TRBJ1-6; 7 bases are shared with TRBD1. The CDR3 length is 13 residues. V trimming: 7 bases; J trimming: 9 bases; junction bases outside the gene matches: 6. Germline V CDR1 and CDR2: MNHEY, SVGAGI. CDR3 in DNA: TGTGCCAGCAAAGGGGGCCGGGGTTCACCCCTCCACTTT. Residues: CASKGGRGSPLHF.

The V call is TRBV6-1, the J call TRBJ2-1, with 8 nucleotides matching TRBD2. Per the germline V gene, CDR1 is MNHNS and CDR2 is SASEGT. The CDR3 is 16 residues long. J gave up 5 bases and V 2 bases, and 8 bases lay outside the gene matches. The CDR3 nucleotides read TGTGCCAGCAGTGAAAGGGGGAGAGCGGGGGACAATGAGCAGTTCTTC. As protein: CASSERGRAGDNEQFF.

The chain carries TRBV11-2 and TRBJ1-5, with 8 bases fitting TRBD1. Germline CDR1 is SGHAT and CDR2 is FQNNGV. After removal of 1 base from V and 6 bases from J, the junction contained 14 bases not matched to a gene. CDR3 length equals 18 residues. In nucleotides, the CDR3 is TGTGCCAGCAGCTTAGGACAGGGGACCCTCAGTAGCCCTCAGCCCCAGCATTTT. Its translation is CASSLGQGTLSSPQPQHF.

The chain employs TRBV28 and TRBJ1-1; D is unresolved. This CDR3 contains 15 residues. Trimming pared 6 bases from V and 0 bases from J, leaving 14 bases between. CDR1 is MDHEN and CDR2 is SYDVKM in the germline V gene. The CDR3 coding sequence is TGTGCCAGCAGCCCTCCCCAGTCCATGAACACTGAAGCTTTCTTT. This translates into CASSPPQSMNTEAFF.

The rearrangement uses TRBV7-9 and TRBJ2-1; TRBD2 agrees at 8 bases. V was pared by 1 base and J by 6 bases, with 8 bases of the junction left unmatched. Germline loops: CDR1 SEHNR, CDR2 FQNEAQ (reference sequence). The CDR3 covers 16 residues. The CDR3, as DNA: TGTGCCAGCAGCTTAGGTCCGGGGGGGTCCGCCAATGAGCAGTTCTTC. Translation gives CASSLGPGGSANEQFF. Complete variable domain (other parts from reference TRBV7-9 and TRBJ2-1): DTGVSQNPRHKITKRGQNVTFRCDPISEHNRLYWYRQTLGQGPEFLTYFQNEAQLEKSRLLSDRFSAERPKGSFSTLEIQRTEQGDSAMYLCASSLGPGGSANEQFFGPGTRLTVL.

V usage is TRBV12-5 and J usage is TRBJ1-2; no firm D call. CDR1 is LGHNT and CDR2 is FRNRAP in the germline V gene. The CDR3 totals 14 residues. Trimming took 3 bases from V and 8 from J, leaving 16 bases between them. Written as DNA, the CDR3 is TGTGCTAGTGGTTTCCAAAGAGAGGGTAGGGGCTACACCTTC. Amino acids: CASGFQREGRGYTF.

V and J are TRBV5-1 and TRBJ2-2, with TRBD1 matching over 8 bases. The V segment lost 4 bases and the J segment 1 base; nucleotides outside the gene matches: 6. The germline V gene encodes CDR1 SGHRS and CDR2 YFSETQ. The CDR3 is 16 amino acids. CDR3 in amino acids: CASSGSGTGNTGELFF. Here the CDR3 DNA reads TGCGCCAGCAGCGGATCCGGGACAGGGAACACCGGGGAGCTGTTTTTT.

The chain carries TRBV28 and TRBJ2-1; D remains ambiguous. Germline V CDR1 and CDR2: MDHEN, SYDVKM. Between the trimmed V and J ends, which lost 3 bases and 7 bases, there was a span of 7 bases. The CDR3 is made up of 12 amino acids. Here the CDR3 DNA reads TGTGCCAGCAGTTTTCACTCTAATGAGCAGTTCTTC. This encodes CASSFHSNEQFF.

V is TRBV20-1 and J is TRBJ2-1; 7 nucleotides line up with TRBD2. The CDR3 is 11 amino acids. V shed 6 bases, J shed 14 bases, and the junction held 10 bases outside the gene matches. Germline lookup yields CDR1 DFQATT and CDR2 SNEGSKA (reference sequence). CDR3 amino acids: CSANSGTIKFF. The CDR3, as DNA: TGCAGTGCGAACTCGGGGACTATCAAGTTCTTC.

This rearrangement joins TRBV5-1 to TRBJ2-7, with TRBD2 as a possible D gene (7 bases). CDR3 length equals 17 residues. In germline, CDR1 is SGHRS, CDR2 YFSETQ. V was trimmed by 0 bases and J by 2 bases, leaving 18 bases between them. The CDR3 bases are TGCGCCAGCAGCTTGGAGGGGGGGGGCAAAGGCCCCTACGAGCAGTACTTC. It encodes CASSLEGGGKGPYEQYF.

The V and J genes are TRBV6-6 and TRBJ1-1; D is uncertain. Germline assignment: CDR1 MNHNY and CDR2 SVGAGI (reference sequence). This CDR3 spans 13 amino acids. Trimming took 4 bases from V and 6 from J, leaving 12 bases between them. This CDR3 is CASSSLGEAEAFF. DNA for the CDR3: TGTGCCAGCAGTTCCCTCGGGGAGGCTGAAGCTTTCTTT.

In nucleotides, the CDR3 is TGCGCCAGCACCCGAGGTGGGAGCACAGATACGCAGTATTTT. This gives the protein CASTRGGSTDTQYF. The J gene is TRBJ2-3, the V gene TRBV5-1; D unclear. The CDR3 totals 14 residues. The V gene's germline CDR1 is SGHRS and CDR2 YFSETQ. Trimming shortened V by 6 bases and J by 0 bases, and 11 bases separated the two germline ends.

The chain employs TRBV29-1 and TRBJ1-3; D is ambiguous. The germline V gene has CDR1 SQVTM and CDR2 ANQGSEA. With 4 bases removed from V and 6 bases from J, the gap between germline ends came to 4 bases. The CDR3 has 10 amino acids. This CDR3 reads CSVVLNTIYF. The CDR3 coding sequence is TGCAGCGTTGTCCTAAACACCATATATTTT.

This clone was found once. The chain joins TRBV2 to TRBJ2-5; D not resolved. The J call is in doubt because the DNA end fits TRBJ2-7 better. CDR1 and CDR2 from the germline V gene are SNHLY and FYNNEI. This CDR3 is 12 amino acids long. The CDR3 bases are TGTGCCAGCAGTGACCCCCCCTACGAGCAGTACTTC. It specifies CASSDPPYEQYF.

The count of this clone is one. The chain employs TRBV5-4 and TRBJ2-7; D gene ambiguous. CDR1 SGHNT and CDR2 YYREEE come from the germline V gene (reference sequence). V lost 2 bases to trimming and J lost 6 bases, with 9 bases between them. The CDR3 extends over 12 amino acids. The CDR3, as DNA: TGTGCCAGCAGCTTTGCGAGGTCCGAGCAGTACTTC. Amino acids: CASSFARSEQYF. Full variable domain (remainder filled in from reference TRBV5-4 and TRBJ2-7): ETGVTQSPTHLIKTRGQQVTLRCSSQSGHNTVSWYQQALGQGPQFIFQYYREEENGRGNFPPRFSGLQFPNYSSELNVNALELDDSALYLCASSFARSEQYFGPGTRLTVT.

The chain employs TRBV5-6 and TRBJ1-5, with D uncertain. CDR3 length: 16 amino acids. Germline V gene lookup returns CDR1 SGHDT and CDR2 YYEEEE. Trimming cost V 0 bases and J 2 bases, with 12 bases left between them. The CDR3 DNA reads TGTGCCAGCAGCTTGGGGGCGGGCGGGGGCAATCAGCCCCAGCATTTT. It is translated as CASSLGAGGGNQPQHF.